One T cell receptor (beta chain) is described in this entry. These data belong to a study of blood T cell repertoires in COVID-19. Background on the study: Samples of COVID-19 (acute and convalescent) were obtained from the United States, Italy and Spain. The cDNA or gDNA used as material had been derived from T cells, B-cell-depleted T cells, or PBMCs.

CDR1 is MNHNY and CDR2 is SVGAGI in the germline V gene (reference sequence). The V and J ends lost 2 bases and 5 bases, in that order; junction bases with no gene match: 10. The CDR3 spans 16 residues. Original methodology: Amplified reference gene primers provided the basis for estimating nucleated cell counts. Profiled with immunoSEQ multiplex PCR; TCRdb holds only in-frame clones, not every one. The DNA gave D and trimming, while V, J and clone size come from that table. This table has 140,000 or so clones, around 90% appearing once. This TCR was recovered from a human donor in a cohort sampled during active COVID-19. The sample taken for sequencing was peripheral blood. The chain combines TRBV6-6 with TRBJ2-3, with 7 nucleotides matching TRBD2. This CDR3 reads CASSYKLAIGEDTQYF. CDR3 coding DNA: TGTGCCAGCAGTTACAAACTAGCGATTGGGGAAGATACGCAGTATTTT.